This TCR beta chain originates from a study of beta chain features in type 1 diabetes. Study-wide results and caveats: PCR may have favored shorter templates equally in patients and controls. Naive, central memory and regulatory TCRB repertoires appeared more similar among patients than healthy donors. TCRB CDR3s from Type 1 diabetes patients were moderately but significantly shorter in all four CD4+ subsets.

Expressed TCRB transcripts were sequenced because the isolated RNA had all been reverse transcribed beforehand. About 3.57 million reads per sample were averaged for naive, central memory and regulatory samples. The protocol was immunoSEQ multiplex PCR, while the TCRdb copy is restricted to in-frame clones and leaves out a portion. Among 300,000 to 400,000 clones listed, 13% were seen once. Germline CDR1 and CDR2: SGHTA and FQGNSA. The ends were cut back, 5 bases at V and 0 bases at J, with 13 bases in the middle. The CDR3 runs to 15 residues. With respect to this clone: Antigen unknown.

Markers CD45RO/CCR7/CD25/CD127/CD95/CD27 served to sort CD4+ naive, central memory, regulatory and stem cell-like memory cells. The chain is built from TRBV7-2 and TRBJ1-1; D perhaps matches TRBD1 (5 bases). Sequencing was done on a sample of naive CD4+ T cells from blood. The receptor's source is a young woman with type 1 diabetes. CDR3 region: CASSPTGYMNTEAFF. The CDR3 DNA is TGTGCCAGCAGCCCAACAGGCTACATGAACACTGAAGCTTTCTTT. Looking up the rest from reference TRBV7-2 and TRBJ1-1 gives the full variable domain: GAGVSQSPSNKVTEKGKDVELRCDPISGHTALYWYRQSLGQGLEFLIYFQGNSAPDKSGLPSDRFSAERTGGSVSTLTIQRTQQEDSAVYLCASSPTGYMNTEAFFGQGTRLTVV.